Below, 22 T cell receptor beta chains from the same sample are listed, as sequenced in a study of blood T cell repertoires in COVID-19. Sequencing was performed with immunoSEQ multiplex PCR; in TCRdb, only in-frame clones are kept and a portion is missing. The sample carries some 200,000 clones, roughly 84% recorded once. Specimen: peripheral blood. The receptors were gathered from a woman aged 70-85 years with COVID-19, enrolled during active disease.

The table lists this clone with a few counts. The chain is built from TRBV12-3 or TRBV12-4 and TRBJ2-1; TRBD2 might be the D (6 bases). Trimming left V 1 base short and J 12 bases short, with 13 bases between. This CDR3 is 13 amino acids long. The CDR3 reads CASSLGLGDRQFF. CDR3 coding DNA: TGTGCCAGCAGTTTAGGACTAGGAGATAGGCAGTTCTTC.

The CDR3 loop is CASSPPGAMVTGELFF. CDR3 DNA: TGTGCCAGCAGCCCACCAGGGGCGATGGTCACCGGGGAGCTGTTTTTT. J is TRBJ2-2 and V is TRBV9, with D perhaps matching TRBD1 (6 bases). The CDR3 length is 16 residues. Germline V gene data show CDR1 as SGDLS and CDR2 as YYNGEE. Trimming removed 4 bases at V and 4 bases at J, with 17 bases between.

The rearrangement uses TRBV6-5 and TRBJ1-5, with TRBD1 identical over 11 bases. Germline CDR1 reads MNHEY; CDR2 reads SVGAGI. The junction had 6 bases not matched to a gene; V was cut back by 5 bases and J by 6 bases. The CDR3 has 15 amino acids. CDR3 bases: TGTGCCAGCAGTACCGGGACAGGGGGGGCTCAGCCCCAGCATTTT. Amino acids: CASSTGTGGAQPQHF.

The V call is TRBV4-1, the J call TRBJ1-3; D is unresolved. The germline V and J ends were trimmed by 4 bases and 1 base, with 17 bases remaining between them. Germline lookup yields CDR1 MGHRA and CDR2 YSYEKL. There are 17 residues in the CDR3. Written as DNA, the CDR3 is TGCGCCAGCAGCCCAAGACCCGAGGATCTATCTGGAAACACCATATATTTT. Translation gives CASSPRPEDLSGNTIYF.

The V and J genes are TRBV28 and TRBJ2-1, with 8 bases matching TRBD1. There are 15 residues in the CDR3. Germline CDR1 is MDHEN and CDR2 is SYDVKM. V lost 3 bases, J lost 6 bases, and 7 bases stayed unmatched. CDR3 DNA: TGTGCCAGCAGTTTTTGGCAGGGGGCAGGCAATGAGCAGTTCTTC. Translated: CASSFWQGAGNEQFF.

The genes are TRBV15 and TRBJ1-5; no clear D gene. With 1 base removed from V and 8 bases from J, the gap between germline ends came to 6 bases. Germline CDR1 and CDR2: LNHNV and YYDKDF (reference sequence). The CDR3 contains 12 residues. Written as DNA, the CDR3 is TGTGCCACCAGCAGAGGAGTTAAGCCCCAGCATTTT. Encoded protein: CATSRGVKPQHF.

The DNA for the CDR3 is TGTGCCAGCAGCGTAGCACTCGCGAACACCGGGGAGCTGTTTTTT. Protein: CASSVALANTGELFF. This rearrangement joins TRBV11-3 to TRBJ2-2; unclear D gene. This CDR3 spans 15 amino acids. Germline V gene data show CDR1 as SGHNT and CDR2 as YENEEA. V gave up 5 bases and J gave up 0 bases, with 10 bases separating them.

The chain carries TRBV18 and TRBJ1-1, with 8 bases identical to TRBD1. V was pared by 5 bases and J by 1 base, with 9 bases of the junction left unmatched. Germline V CDR1 and CDR2: KGHSH, LQKENI. This CDR3 spans 16 amino acids. The CDR3 sequence: CASSLTSDRENTEAFF. In DNA, the CDR3 is TGTGCCAGCTCATTGACATCGGACAGGGAGAACACTGAAGCTTTCTTT.

This clone came up a few times. V is TRBV2 and J is TRBJ1-2, with unresolved D. From germline, CDR1 is SNHLY and CDR2 FYNNEI. This CDR3 spans 11 amino acids. Trimming shortened V by 10 bases and J by 4 bases, and 10 bases separated the two germline ends. CDR3 protein: CATTQLYGYTF. In nucleotides, the CDR3 is TGTGCCACCACGCAACTCTATGGCTACACCTTC.

The V gene is TRBV28, the J gene TRBJ2-2, with unresolved D. CDR1 and CDR2 (germline): MDHEN, SYDVKM. Trimming shortened V by 4 bases and J by 2 bases, and 5 bases separated the two germline ends. This CDR3 comprises 13 residues. The CDR3: CASSSGNTGELFF. The CDR3 bases are TGTGCCAGCAGTTCGGGTAACACCGGGGAGCTGTTTTTT.

This clone occurred once. The CDR3 nucleotides are TGTGCCAGCAGCGTTTCAGGAGGAACTGAAGCTTTCTTT. Translated, it gives CASSVSGGTEAFF. The rearrangement uses TRBV7-2 and TRBJ1-1; no firm D call. Trimming left V 5 bases short and J 5 bases short, with 12 bases between. CDR3 length: 13 amino acids. Germline CDR1 reads SGHTA; CDR2 reads FQGNSA. The whole variable domain, remainder taken from reference TRBV7-2 and TRBJ1-1, is GAGVSQSPSNKVTEKGKDVELRCDPISGHTALYWYRQSLGQGLEFLIYFQGNSAPDKSGLPSDRFSAERTGGSVSTLTIQRTQQEDSAVYLCASSVSGGTEAFFGQGTRLTVV.

V usage is TRBV6-5 and J usage is TRBJ1-5, with 9 bases matching TRBD1. Trimming removed 6 bases from V and 4 bases from J; junction bases left unmatched: 7. Germline CDR1 is MNHEY and CDR2 is SVGAGI. The CDR3 sequence is 15 residues long. DNA of the CDR3: TGTGCCAGCAGCGTACAGGGGGCGAGGAATCAGCCCCAGCATTTT. Protein: CASSVQGARNQPQHF.

The chain combines TRBV15 with TRBJ2-1; 13 nucleotides align to TRBD2. Germline V gives CDR1 LNHNV, CDR2 YYDKDF (reference sequence). This CDR3 region has 17 residues. The ends lost 1 base at V and 4 bases at J; junction bases unmatched: 4. The CDR3 sequence is CATSRGGLAGQYNEQFF. CDR3 sequence (DNA): TGTGCCACCAGCAGAGGGGGACTAGCGGGGCAATACAATGAGCAGTTCTTC.

CDR3 loop: CASSRRGDRGNTEAFF. For the CDR3, the DNA is TGTGCCAGCAGCCGGCGCGGGGACAGGGGTAACACTGAAGCTTTCTTT. The V call is TRBV4-2, the J call TRBJ1-1; the match to TRBD1 covers 10 bases. CDR3 length equals 16 residues. The V and J ends lost 4 bases and 2 bases, in that order; junction bases with no gene match: 7. Per germline, CDR1 LGHNA and CDR2 YNFKEQ.

The gene calls are TRBV7-7 and TRBJ2-2; weak D call: TRBD1 (6 bases). V shed 10 bases and J shed 0 bases, with 15 bases lying between them. The CDR3 extends over 15 amino acids. Germline lookup yields CDR1 SSHAT and CDR2 FNYEAQ (reference sequence). The CDR3 DNA reads TGTGCCACCCTCCGAACAGGGTCGAACACCGGGGAGCTGTTTTTT. Translation: CATLRTGSNTGELFF.

The gene calls are TRBV18 and TRBJ2-3; 10 positions match TRBD2. Trimming took 5 bases from V and 0 from J; bases not matched to a gene: 5. Germline-derived CDR1 and CDR2 are KGHSH and LQKENI. The CDR3 length is 16 residues. CDR3 region: CASSSSLAGSTDTQYF. CDR3 sequence (DNA): TGTGCCAGCTCATCCTCACTAGCGGGAAGCACAGATACGCAGTATTTT.

The chain is built from TRBV3-1 (or the pseudogene TRBV3-2) and TRBJ2-3, with a possible D match to TRBD2 (6 bases). CDR3 length equals 15 residues. The germline gives CDR1 LGHDT, CDR2 YNNKEL (reference sequence). Trimming took 4 bases from V and 4 from J, leaving 15 bases between them. This chain's CDR3 is CASSPTFRGSDTQYF. CDR3 nucleotide sequence: TGTGCCAGCAGCCCTACCTTTCGGGGGTCAGATACGCAGTATTTT.

This rearrangement joins TRBV27 to TRBJ1-1; 11 bases match TRBD1. The CDR3 consists of 13 residues. The germline CDR1 and CDR2 sequences are MNHEY and SMNVEV (reference sequence). With 6 bases clipped from V and 5 bases from J, the junction kept 2 bases outside the gene matches. The CDR3 sequence is CASRGQGETEAFF. CDR3 sequence (DNA): TGTGCCAGCAGGGGACAGGGGGAGACTGAAGCTTTCTTT.

The chain uses TRBV19 and TRBJ2-2; no definite D call. Germline CDR1 and CDR2: LNHDA and SQIVND (reference sequence). The CDR3 totals 12 residues. V shed 10 bases and J shed 5 bases, with 11 bases lying between them. The CDR3: CATRAQTGELFF. CDR3 coding DNA: TGTGCCACCCGTGCCCAGACCGGGGAGCTGTTTTTT. Full variable domain (outside the CDR3, taken from reference TRBV19 and TRBJ2-2): DGGITQSPKYLFRKEGQNVTLSCEQNLNHDAMYWYRQDPGQGLRLIYYSQIVNDFQKGDIAEGYSVSREKKESFPLTVTSAQKNPTAFYLCATRAQTGELFFGEGSRLTVL.

V gene TRBV5-1 combines with J gene TRBJ1-1; D gene ambiguous. This CDR3 has 13 residues. V lost 2 bases and J lost 1, with 6 bases in between. Germline V gene sequence: CDR1 SGHRS, CDR2 YFSETQ. The CDR3 loop is CASSFGENTEAFF. In DNA form, the CDR3 reads TGCGCCAGCAGCTTCGGGGAGAACACTGAAGCTTTCTTT.

The chain links TRBV10-2 to TRBJ1-6; 12 bases agree with TRBD1. The germline V gene has CDR1 WSHSY and CDR2 SAAADI. The ends lost 5 bases at V and 2 bases at J; junction bases unmatched: 10. The CDR3 is made up of 19 amino acids. CDR3 sequence (DNA): TGCGCCAGCAGTTCCGGGACAGGGGGCGCAGGGACCTATAATTCACCCCTCCACTTT. Protein: CASSSGTGGAGTYNSPLHF.

The chain has TRBV10-3 and TRBJ2-3, with 12 bases lining up with TRBD1. With 6 bases clipped from V and 4 bases from J, the junction kept 8 bases outside the gene matches. CDR3 length equals 16 residues. Looked up from germline, CDR1 is ENHRY and CDR2 is SYGVKD. The CDR3 region has the DNA TGTGCCATCAGCCCGAGGGACAGGGGGCAGGCAGATACGCAGTATTTT. Protein: CAISPRDRGQADTQYF.